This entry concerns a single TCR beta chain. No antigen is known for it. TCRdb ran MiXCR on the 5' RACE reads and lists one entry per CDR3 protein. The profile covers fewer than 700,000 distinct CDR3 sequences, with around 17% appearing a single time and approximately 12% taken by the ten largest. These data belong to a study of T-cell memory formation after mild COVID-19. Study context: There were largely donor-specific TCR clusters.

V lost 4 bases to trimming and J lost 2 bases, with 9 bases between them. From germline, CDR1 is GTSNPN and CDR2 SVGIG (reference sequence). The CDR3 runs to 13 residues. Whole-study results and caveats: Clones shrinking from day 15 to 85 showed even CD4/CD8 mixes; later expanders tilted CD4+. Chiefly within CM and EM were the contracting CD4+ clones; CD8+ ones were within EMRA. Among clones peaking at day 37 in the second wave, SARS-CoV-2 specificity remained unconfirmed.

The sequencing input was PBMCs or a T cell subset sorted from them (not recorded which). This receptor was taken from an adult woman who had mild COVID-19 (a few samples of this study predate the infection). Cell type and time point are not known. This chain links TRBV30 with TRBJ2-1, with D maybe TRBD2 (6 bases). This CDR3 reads CAWKEGPYNEQFF. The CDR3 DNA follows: TGTGCCTGGAAGGAGGGTCCCTACAATGAGCAGTTCTTC.